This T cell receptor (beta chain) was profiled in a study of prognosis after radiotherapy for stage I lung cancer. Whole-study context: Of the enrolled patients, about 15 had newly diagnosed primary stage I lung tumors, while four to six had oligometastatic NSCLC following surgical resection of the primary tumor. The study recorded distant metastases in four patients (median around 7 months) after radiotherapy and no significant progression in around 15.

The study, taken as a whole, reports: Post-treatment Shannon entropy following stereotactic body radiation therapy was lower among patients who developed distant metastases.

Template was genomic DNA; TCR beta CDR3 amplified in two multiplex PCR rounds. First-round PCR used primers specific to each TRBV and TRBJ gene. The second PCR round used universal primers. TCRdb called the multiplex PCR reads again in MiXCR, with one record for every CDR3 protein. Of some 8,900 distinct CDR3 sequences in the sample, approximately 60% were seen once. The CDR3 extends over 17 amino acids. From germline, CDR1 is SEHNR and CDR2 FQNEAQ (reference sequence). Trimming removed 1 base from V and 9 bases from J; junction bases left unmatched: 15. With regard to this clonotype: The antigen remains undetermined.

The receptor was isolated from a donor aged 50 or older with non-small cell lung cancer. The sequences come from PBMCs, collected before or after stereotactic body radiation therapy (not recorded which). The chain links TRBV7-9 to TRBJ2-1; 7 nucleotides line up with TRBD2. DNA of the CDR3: TGTGCCAGCAGCTTAGAAGTACTAGCGCGAGTGCTCGCTGAGCAGTTCTTC. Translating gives CASSLEVLARVLAEQFF. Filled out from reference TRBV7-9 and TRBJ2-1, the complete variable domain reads DTGVSQNPRHKITKRGQNVTFRCDPISEHNRLYWYRQTLGQGPEFLTYFQNEAQLEKSRLLSDRFSAERPKGSFSTLEIQRTEQGDSAMYLCASSLEVLARVLAEQFFGPGTRLTVL.